The 24 T cell receptor beta chains below all came from one sample that was sequenced in a study of blood T cell repertoires in COVID-19. The method was immunoSEQ multiplex PCR; TCRdb's version includes in-frame clones alone and lacks a portion of them. This sample yields approximately 35,000 clones, of which roughly three quarters are seen a single time; around 30% belongs to the top ten. What was sequenced was peripheral blood. Receptors originate from a man older than 75 with acute or convalescent COVID-19.

The chain recombines TRBV6-5 with TRBJ2-7; TRBD1 matches at 7 bases. CDR3 length equals 13 residues. V was pared by 7 bases and J by 3 bases, with 6 bases of the junction left unmatched. The germline CDR1 and CDR2 sequences are MNHEY and SVGAGI. The CDR3 nucleotides are TGTGCCAGCACCAGGGACAGAGGCTACGAGCAGTACTTC. It specifies CASTRDRGYEQYF.

The V and J genes are TRBV7-9 and TRBJ1-1, with 10 positions matching TRBD1. The germline V gene encodes CDR1 SEHNR and CDR2 FQNEAQ (reference sequence). The CDR3 length is 17 residues. Losses at the gene ends were 5 bases for V and 4 bases for J; bases not matched to a gene: 13. The chain's CDR3 is CASSPTGGALGGTEAFF. The CDR3 region has the DNA TGTGCCAGCAGCCCGACAGGGGGCGCTTTGGGGGGCACTGAAGCTTTCTTT.

V and J are TRBV6-6 and TRBJ1-5, with D unclear. The germline V gene has CDR1 MNHNY and CDR2 SVGAGI (reference sequence). Between the trimmed V and J ends, which lost 6 bases and 6 bases, there was a span of 9 bases. The CDR3 is 12 residues long. The CDR3 protein is CASSSRSQPQHF. Here the CDR3 DNA reads TGTGCCAGCAGCTCGCGCTCTCAGCCCCAGCATTTT.

The V and J genes are TRBV28 and TRBJ2-2; D unresolved. The CDR3 is 12 residues long. Germline V gene lookup returns CDR1 MDHEN and CDR2 SYDVKM. Trimming removed 1 base at V and 6 bases at J, with 3 bases between. CDR3 residues: CASSLLAGELFF. CDR3 bases: TGTGCCAGCAGTTTATTAGCCGGGGAGCTGTTTTTT.

The rearrangement links TRBV27 to TRBJ1-4; 7 nucleotides agree with TRBD1. Losses at the gene ends were 3 bases for V and 8 bases for J; bases not matched to a gene: 6. The CDR3 has 14 residues. Germline values: CDR1 MNHEY, CDR2 SMNVEV (reference sequence). The CDR3 here is CASSLGQYDEKLFF. The DNA of the CDR3 is TGTGCCAGCAGTTTGGGACAGTACGACGAAAAACTGTTTTTT.

The chain employs TRBV5-1 and TRBJ2-1; 8 bases are a match to TRBD2. V lost 0 bases to trimming and J lost 9 bases; unmatched junction nucleotides: 5. This CDR3 contains 14 residues. Germline lookup yields CDR1 SGHRS and CDR2 YFSETQ. The CDR3 DNA reads as TGCGCCAGCAGCTTGGACGGGAGGGCCGGTGAGCAGTTCTTC. Encoded protein: CASSLDGRAGEQFF.

The chain joins TRBV5-1 to TRBJ2-1; D not resolved. The germline V and J ends were trimmed by 0 bases and 7 bases, with 5 bases remaining between them. This CDR3 region has 12 residues. The germline CDR1 and CDR2 sequences are SGHRS and YFSETQ. The CDR3 DNA is TGCGCCAGCAGCTTGGTTCGGAATGAGCAGTTCTTC. As protein: CASSLVRNEQFF.

In its sample, this clone was seen once. J is TRBJ1-5 and V is TRBV19, with 11 bases aligning to TRBD1. Germline V gene lookup returns CDR1 LNHDA and CDR2 SQIVND (reference sequence). The length of the CDR3 is 17 residues. V lost 4 bases to trimming and J lost 7 bases; unmatched junction nucleotides: 12. CDR3 DNA: TGTGCCAGTAGTAACCGGGACAGGGGGTCCCCATTACAGCCCCAGCATTTT. This codes for CASSNRDRGSPLQPQHF.

This clone has a count of ten or more. The V and J genes are TRBV5-6 and TRBJ1-5, with TRBD1 matching 7 bases. CDR1 is SGHDT and CDR2 is YYEEEE in the germline V gene. This CDR3 contains 14 residues. V lost 1 base, J lost 7 bases, and 5 bases stayed unmatched. The CDR3 here is CASSLSGGRQPQHF. The CDR3 coding sequence is TGTGCCAGCAGCTTGTCAGGGGGACGGCAGCCCCAGCATTTT.

V and J are TRBV5-1 and TRBJ1-6, with D uncertain. The V end was cut by 4 bases, the J end by 0 bases, with 14 bases between. The CDR3 covers 17 residues. The germline V gene encodes CDR1 SGHRS and CDR2 YFSETQ. This CDR3 is CASSTSGGSSYNSPLHF. CDR3 sequence (DNA): TGCGCCAGCAGCACATCCGGTGGGAGCTCCTATAATTCACCCCTCCACTTT.

This chain joins TRBV20-1 and TRBJ1-4, with D maybe TRBD1 (6 bases). This CDR3 has 11 amino acids. V was shortened by 7 bases and J by 7 bases, with 10 bases between the two germline ends. From germline, CDR1 is DFQATT and CDR2 SNEGSKA (reference sequence). The CDR3, as DNA: TGCAGTGGGGGGCGAGGTGAAAAACTGTTTTTT. Residues: CSGGRGEKLFF.

The chain carries TRBV7-8 and TRBJ2-7; maybe TRBD2 (5 bases). CDR1 is SGHVS, CDR2 FQNEAQ, per germline. Trimming removed 0 bases from V and 4 bases from J, with 7 bases in between. The CDR3 contains 13 residues. The CDR3 here is CASSLAERYEQYF. CDR3 DNA: TGTGCCAGCAGCTTAGCCGAGCGGTACGAGCAGTACTTC.

The genes are TRBV4-3 and TRBJ1-1; the D is unclear. Germline V lookup: CDR1 LGHNA, CDR2 YSLEER. The length of the CDR3 is 14 residues. V lost 0 bases to trimming and J lost 3 bases, with 8 bases between them. Here the CDR3 reads CASSQDLRYTEAFF. CDR3 coding DNA: TGCGCCAGCAGCCAAGATCTCAGGTACACTGAAGCTTTCTTT.

This sequence joins TRBV7-2 and TRBJ2-1; 7 positions match TRBD2. This CDR3 comprises 16 residues. Germline trimming cut 1 base from V and 3 bases from J; bases unmatched to any gene: 6. Germline V gene lookup returns CDR1 SGHTA and CDR2 FQGNSA. CDR3 sequence reads: CASSLVTSSVYNEQFF. CDR3 bases: TGTGCCAGCAGCTTAGTGACTAGCTCGGTCTACAATGAGCAGTTCTTC. The full variable domain, in which reference TRBV7-2 and TRBJ2-1 provide the parts outside the CDR3, is GAGVSQSPSNKVTEKGKDVELRCDPISGHTALYWYRQSLGQGLEFLIYFQGNSAPDKSGLPSDRFSAERTGGSVSTLTIQRTQQEDSAVYLCASSLVTSSVYNEQFFGPGTRLTVL.

The chain employs TRBV6-5 and TRBJ1-1; D call uncertain. Germline lookup yields CDR1 MNHEY and CDR2 SVGAGI. This CDR3 has 13 amino acids. Trimming cost V 0 bases and J 4 bases, with 6 bases left between them. CDR3 sequence reads: CASSYSKLTEAFF. In DNA form, the CDR3 reads TGTGCCAGCAGTTACTCGAAACTCACTGAAGCTTTCTTT.

J is TRBJ2-5 and V is TRBV9, with a weak D call TRBD1 (6 bases). The CDR3 extends over 14 amino acids. Looked up from germline, CDR1 is SGDLS and CDR2 is YYNGEE. V was trimmed by 1 base and J by 5 bases, leaving 12 bases between them. The CDR3, as DNA: TGTGCCAGCAGCGTAAGGGGGATCGGGGAGACCCAGTACTTC. Translation gives CASSVRGIGETQYF. Filled out from reference TRBV9 and TRBJ2-5, the complete variable domain reads DSGVTQTPKHLITATGQRVTLRCSPRSGDLSVYWYQQSLDQGLQFLIQYYNGEERAKGNILERFSAQQFPDLHSELNLSSLELGDSALYFCASSVRGIGETQYFGPGTRLLVL.

The chain links TRBV5-1 to TRBJ1-1, with D possibly being TRBD1 (5 bases). CDR1 is SGHRS and CDR2 is YFSETQ in the germline V gene. The CDR3 is 14 amino acids. V was clipped by 4 bases and J by 8 bases, with 18 bases between them. CDR3 DNA: TGCGCCAGCAGCGGGCGGGACTCCAGGGTAGAAGCTTTCTTT. It is translated as CASSGRDSRVEAFF.

The rearrangement uses TRBV24-1 and TRBJ2-3; no definite D call. Trimming shortened V by 4 bases and J by 3 bases, and 4 bases separated the two germline ends. CDR3 length: 12 amino acids. The germline V gene has CDR1 KGHDR and CDR2 SFDVKD. In DNA form, the CDR3 reads TGTGCCACCAGTGACTTTACAGATACGCAGTATTTT. Translation gives CATSDFTDTQYF.

The chain has TRBV11-2 and TRBJ2-1; tentative D call: TRBD1 (6 bases). The V gene lost 2 bases and the J gene lost 4 bases, with 12 bases spanning the gap. Germline V CDR1 and CDR2: SGHAT, FQNNGV. This CDR3 has 15 amino acids. The CDR3 nucleotides read TGTGCCAGCAGCTTAAATGGACAGCGTTACAATGAGCAGTTCTTC. It codes for CASSLNGQRYNEQFF.

This chain joins TRBV27 and TRBJ2-5; 7 nucleotides line up with TRBD1. Per the germline V gene, CDR1 is MNHEY and CDR2 is SMNVEV (reference sequence). V shed 5 bases and J 0 bases; nucleotides not matched to a gene: 6. This CDR3 contains 15 residues. This chain's CDR3 is CASSPRDSNQETQYF. For the CDR3, the DNA is TGTGCCAGCAGTCCCCGGGACAGCAACCAAGAGACCCAGTACTTC.

The chain uses TRBV29-1 and TRBJ1-6, with D possibly matching TRBD1 (6 bases). Germline V gene sequence: CDR1 SQVTM, CDR2 ANQGSEA. Between the trimmed V and J ends, which lost 5 bases and 7 bases, there was a span of 12 bases. This CDR3 is 13 amino acids long. CDR3 residues: CSVRDTQNSPLHF. The CDR3, as DNA: TGCAGCGTTAGGGACACCCAGAATTCACCCCTCCACTTT.

The rearrangement uses TRBV19 and TRBJ1-1, with D perhaps matching TRBD1 (5 bases). Trimming left V 6 bases short and J 0 bases short, with 14 bases between. Germline V gene sequence: CDR1 LNHDA, CDR2 SQIVND (reference sequence). This CDR3 is 15 amino acids long. CDR3 amino acids: CASSLPGLLNTEAFF. Written as DNA, the CDR3 is TGTGCCAGTAGCCTACCGGGACTGTTGAACACTGAAGCTTTCTTT.

The V and J genes are TRBV14 and TRBJ2-3; D is unclear. From germline, CDR1 is SGHDN and CDR2 FVKESK. This CDR3 comprises 14 residues. V was shortened by 2 bases and J by 2 bases, with 8 bases between the two germline ends. The CDR3 region is CASSQNRYTDTQYF. CDR3 nucleotides: TGTGCCAGCAGCCAAAACCGGTACACAGATACGCAGTATTTT.

This clone was counted between two and nine times. The chain joins TRBV7-2 to TRBJ2-7; 7 nucleotides align to TRBD1. V was clipped by 1 base and J by 3 bases; unmatched bases: 0. The CDR3 has 13 amino acids. Looked up from germline, CDR1 is SGHTA and CDR2 is FQGNSA. The CDR3 sequence is CASSLDRGYEQYF. CDR3 nucleotide sequence: TGTGCCAGCAGCTTAGACAGGGGCTACGAGCAGTACTTC.